These 30 T cell receptor beta chains share one sample of origin, sequenced in a study of a mutant IDH1 vaccine in newly diagnosed glioma. Their antigens remain unidentified. Described time point: week 5, during vaccination. Alongside topical imiquimod, each dose of vaccine comprised 300 ug of mutant IDH1 20-mer peptide. Measured with immunoSEQ multiplex PCR; TCRdb has only the in-frame clones, and not every one. The data show tens of thousands of clones, with around 82% seen just once and approximately 3.3% held by the top ten. The sequences come from PBMCs, collected from a glioma patient whose treatment included an IDH1 peptide vaccine. These receptors all come from a woman between 18 and 30 years old with glioma. Some clones in this sample may be carry-over from other donors' samples.

This clone is a singleton in its sample. V and J are TRBV7-2 and TRBJ2-2, with D possibly TRBD2 on 5 matching bases. Trimming took off 3 bases at V and 5 bases at J, with 19 bases between the two ends. The CDR3 runs 17 residues. In germline, CDR1 is SGHTA, CDR2 FQGNSA. The CDR3 DNA sequence: TGTGCCAGCAGCTTCGGAGCCCGTGGTCGCGGGACCGGGGAGCTGTTTTTT. This sequence encodes CASSFGARGRGTGELFF.

Turning to this clone: The junction departs from germline at one end; a sequencing error may be responsible. The V call is TRBV7-7, the J call TRBJ2-2; D perhaps matches TRBD1 (6 bases). The CDR3 has 15 residues. Germline V lookup: CDR1 SSHAT, CDR2 FNYEAQ (reference sequence). Written as DNA, the CDR3 is TGTGCTAGCAGCGCCAGGACAGCAAACACCGGGGAGCTGTTTTTT. Protein: CASSARTANTGELFF.

This clone has more than one count but fewer than ten. The chain combines TRBV9 with TRBJ1-5; no reliable D call. Trimming removed 1 base at V and 3 bases at J, with 8 bases between. This CDR3 comprises 14 residues. Per germline, CDR1 SGDLS and CDR2 YYNGEE. This CDR3 is CASSVTGNNQPQHF. The CDR3 DNA reads as TGTGCCAGCAGCGTAACGGGGAACAATCAGCCCCAGCATTTT.

This clone was counted only a few times. The rearrangement links TRBV6-5 to TRBJ1-1; 9 positions match TRBD1. CDR3 length equals 14 residues. Germline lookup yields CDR1 MNHEY and CDR2 SVGAGI. Trimming took 2 bases from V and 11 from J; bases not matched to a gene: 9. The CDR3 sequence: CASSYGQGSARAFF. DNA of the CDR3: TGTGCCAGCAGTTACGGACAGGGGAGCGCAAGGGCTTTCTTT.

The chain joins TRBV18 to TRBJ2-2, with D perhaps being TRBD1 or TRBD2 (5 bases each). The germline gives CDR1 KGHSH, CDR2 LQKENI. The V end was cut by 5 bases, the J end by 4 bases, with 11 bases between. The CDR3 runs to 14 residues. The CDR3 protein is CASSGERGTGELFF. In nucleotides, the CDR3 is TGTGCCAGCTCAGGAGAGAGGGGCACCGGGGAGCTGTTTTTT.

V usage is TRBV5-4 and J usage is TRBJ2-7; possibly TRBD2 for D (5 bases). The CDR3 consists of 15 residues. With 0 bases removed from V and 4 bases from J, the gap between germline ends came to 14 bases. CDR1 SGHNT and CDR2 YYREEE come from the germline V gene (reference sequence). The DNA for the CDR3 is TGTGCCAGCAGCTTGGGCGGGTCTGGGTTATACGAGCAGTACTTC. Amino acids: CASSLGGSGLYEQYF.

Only one count was recorded for this clone. The rearrangement links TRBV6-5 to TRBJ1-5; D is undetermined. This CDR3 is built from 14 residues. CDR1 is MNHEY, CDR2 SVGAGI, per germline. The V end was cut by 0 bases, the J end by 3 bases, with 6 bases between. CDR3 sequence reads: CASSYSGVNQPQHF. In DNA form, the CDR3 reads TGTGCCAGCAGTTACTCTGGGGTCAATCAGCCCCAGCATTTT.

This rearrangement joins TRBV5-6 to TRBJ2-3; 9 bases agree with TRBD1. The V segment lost 3 bases and the J segment 4 bases; nucleotides outside the gene matches: 9. The germline CDR1 and CDR2 sequences are SGHDT and YYEEEE. The CDR3 length is 16 residues. The CDR3 sequence is CASSSPGTGHADTQYF. In DNA, the CDR3 is TGTGCCAGCAGCTCCCCCGGGACAGGGCACGCAGATACGCAGTATTTT. The variable domain in full, completed from reference TRBV5-6 and TRBJ2-3, reads DAGVTQSPTHLIKTRGQQVTLRCSPKSGHDTVSWYQQALGQGPQFIFQYYEEEERQRGNFPDRFSGHQFPNYSSELNVNALLLGDSALYLCASSSPGTGHADTQYFGPGTRLTVL.

This clone is medium-sized within its sample. The V call is TRBV30, the J call TRBJ1-2; D ambiguous. Germline CDR1 and CDR2: GTSNPN and SVGIG (reference sequence). Trimming pared 5 bases from V and 4 bases from J, leaving 14 bases between. The CDR3 sequence is 13 residues long. Here the CDR3 reads CAWWTREGYGYTF. Here the CDR3 DNA reads TGTGCCTGGTGGACTCGGGAGGGCTATGGCTACACCTTC.

The table lists this clone with a few counts. This chain uses TRBV30 with TRBJ1-5; D is ambiguous. The CDR3 totals 12 residues. Germline V CDR1 and CDR2: GTSNPN, SVGIG (reference sequence). Trimming stripped 1 base from V and 5 bases from J, with 6 bases between. CDR3 protein: CAWSEKHQPQHF. CDR3 DNA sequence: TGTGCCTGGAGTGAGAAGCATCAGCCCCAGCATTTT. The complete variable domain, with remaining parts taken from reference TRBV30 and TRBJ1-5, reads SQTIHQWPATLVQPVGSPLSLECTVEGTSNPNLYWYRQAAGRGLQLLFYSVGIGQISSEVPQNLSASRPQDRQFILSSKKLLLSDSGFYLCAWSEKHQPQHFGDGTRLSIL.

V and J are TRBV6-1 and TRBJ2-7; D is possibly TRBD1 (5 bases). This CDR3 contains 14 residues. Between the trimmed V and J ends, which lost 6 bases and 3 bases, there was a span of 15 bases. Germline lookup yields CDR1 MNHNS and CDR2 SASEGT. The CDR3 is CASSLGQVYYEQYF. Written as DNA, the CDR3 is TGTGCCAGCAGCCTAGGACAAGTTTACTACGAGCAGTACTTC.

The J gene is TRBJ1-5, the V gene TRBV6-6, with D possibly being TRBD1 (5 bases). The germline CDR1 and CDR2 sequences are MNHNY and SVGAGI (reference sequence). Deletions cut 6 bases from V and 3 bases from J, with 18 bases between. The CDR3 extends over 16 amino acids. CDR3 in amino acids: CASSGLGGTNNQPQHF. In DNA form, the CDR3 reads TGTGCCAGCAGCGGTTTGGGAGGGACTAACAATCAGCCCCAGCATTTT.

This clone was counted between two and nine times. The rearrangement uses TRBV5-6 and TRBJ1-1, with D maybe TRBD1 (5 bases). The CDR3 covers 12 residues. Germline loops: CDR1 SGHDT, CDR2 YYEEEE. The V gene lost 3 bases and the J gene lost 8 bases, with 11 bases spanning the gap. This CDR3 reads CASSSEEGEAFF. The CDR3 bases are TGTGCCAGCAGCTCGGAGGAGGGGGAAGCTTTCTTT.

The chain couples TRBV5-1 to TRBJ1-1; D unclear. There are 12 residues in the CDR3. Per germline, CDR1 SGHRS and CDR2 YFSETQ. The V end was cut by 4 bases, the J end by 1 base, with 5 bases between. DNA for the CDR3: TGCGCCAGCAGCCTATGGAACACTGAAGCTTTCTTT. It encodes CASSLWNTEAFF.

The chain employs TRBV27 and TRBJ1-2; D is uncertain. Germline CDR1 is MNHEY and CDR2 is SMNVEV (reference sequence). V was pared by 2 bases and J by 3 bases, with 10 bases between. This CDR3 has 14 amino acids. The DNA of the CDR3 is TGTGCCAGCAGTTTAGAGGGTTCTGACTATGGCTACACCTTC. This translates into CASSLEGSDYGYTF.

This clone was detected only once. The chain combines TRBV10-3 with TRBJ1-3; maybe TRBD1 (6 bases). Germline CDR1 reads ENHRY; CDR2 reads SYGVKD. V was trimmed by 9 bases and J by 0 bases, leaving 9 bases between them. The CDR3 totals 13 residues. CDR3 nucleotides: TGTGCCATGACAGGAATCTCTGGAAACACCATATATTTT. Protein product: CAMTGISGNTIYF.

This clone was counted between two and nine times. This chain links TRBV6-1 with TRBJ2-5; perhaps TRBD2 as D (5 bases). V was shortened by 4 bases and J by 7 bases, with 10 bases between the two germline ends. In germline, CDR1 is MNHNS, CDR2 SASEGT. CDR3 length: 12 amino acids. Here the CDR3 reads CASSAGLGTQYF. CDR3 nucleotides: TGTGCCAGCAGTGCAGGACTGGGGACCCAGTACTTC.

The CDR3 region is CATSRNRNMNTEAFF. CDR3 nucleotide sequence: TGTGCCACCAGTCGTAACAGGAATATGAACACTGAAGCTTTCTTT. This chain links TRBV15 with TRBJ1-1, with D perhaps TRBD1 (5 bases). V dropped 6 bases and J dropped 0 bases, with 14 bases sitting between them. The CDR3 consists of 15 residues. CDR1 is LNHNV and CDR2 is YYDKDF in the germline V gene (reference sequence). The full variable domain, completed using reference TRBV15 and TRBJ1-1, is DAMVIQNPRYQVTQFGKPVTLSCSQTLNHNVMYWYQQKSSQAPKLLFHYYDKDFNNEADTPDNFQSRRPNTSFCFLDIRSPGLGDTAMYLCATSRNRNMNTEAFFGQGTRLTVV.

This chain uses TRBV6-5 with TRBJ1-1; 9 nucleotides agree with TRBD1. The CDR3 contains 13 residues. Germline V gene lookup returns CDR1 MNHEY and CDR2 SVGAGI. V was pared by 6 bases and J by 3 bases, with 2 bases of the junction left unmatched. In nucleotides, the CDR3 is TGTGCCAGCAGGGGACAGGGCGACACTGAAGCTTTCTTT. Amino acids: CASRGQGDTEAFF.

The rearrangement joins TRBV7-8 to TRBJ1-1; 7 bases map to TRBD1. With 0 bases clipped from V and 1 base from J, the junction kept 5 bases outside the gene matches. Germline V gene sequence: CDR1 SGHVS, CDR2 FQNEAQ. CDR3 length equals 16 residues. CDR3 amino acids: CASSLAGDRSNTEAFF. CDR3 nucleotide sequence: TGTGCCAGCAGCTTAGCAGGGGACAGATCGAACACTGAAGCTTTCTTT. The full variable domain, in which reference TRBV7-8 and TRBJ1-1 provide the parts outside the CDR3, is GAGVSQSPRYKVAKRGQDVALRCDPISGHVSLFWYQQALGQGPEFLTYFQNEAQLDKSGLPSDRFFAERPEGSVSTLKIQRTQQEDSAVYLCASSLAGDRSNTEAFFGQGTRLTVV.

The chain is built from TRBV29-1 and TRBJ2-7, with D maybe TRBD1 (5 bases). This CDR3 has 12 residues. V lost 5 bases and J lost 2, with 10 bases in between. Germline V gene data show CDR1 as SQVTM and CDR2 as ANQGSEA. Written as DNA, the CDR3 is TGCAGCGTTCTTACAGGACCCTACGAGCAGTACTTC. Translation gives CSVLTGPYEQYF.

The CDR3 bases are TGCGCCAGCAGCCTTCGACAGGGGGCTCGGGATGAGCAGTTCTTC. It yields the protein CASSLRQGARDEQFF. The chain couples TRBV5-1 to TRBJ2-1; TRBD1 aligns across 10 bases. V shed 4 bases, J shed 8 bases, and the junction held 9 bases outside the gene matches. This CDR3 region has 15 residues. Germline V gene data show CDR1 as SGHRS and CDR2 as YFSETQ.

This clone has only one observation. The V call is TRBV5-6, the J call TRBJ1-1; D unresolved. The V gene lost 1 base and the J gene lost 3 bases, with 16 bases spanning the gap. The CDR3 runs to 16 residues. Germline CDR1 reads SGHDT; CDR2 reads YYEEEE. In nucleotides, the CDR3 is TGTGCCAGCAGCTTGTGGGCAGCACTAAGGGACACTGAAGCTTTCTTT. It encodes CASSLWAALRDTEAFF.

This clone has just one count. V gene TRBV25-1 combines with J gene TRBJ1-2; D unclear. There are 12 residues in the CDR3. V was clipped by 4 bases and J by 6 bases, with 9 bases between them. The germline gives CDR1 MGHDK, CDR2 SYGVNS. The CDR3 nucleotides are TGTGCCAGCAGTGGGGCCCTGAATGGCTACACCTTC. This translates into CASSGALNGYTF.

The chain uses TRBV2 and TRBJ2-5; unclear D gene. Trimming removed 4 bases from V and 2 bases from J, with 5 bases in between. This CDR3 spans 12 amino acids. CDR1 and CDR2 (germline): SNHLY, FYNNEI. CDR3 residues: CASSALQETQYF. DNA of the CDR3: TGTGCCAGCAGTGCCCTGCAAGAGACCCAGTACTTC.

The V gene is TRBV13, the J gene TRBJ2-1; D is perhaps TRBD2 (6 bases). This CDR3 spans 15 amino acids. Trimming shortened V by 11 bases and J by 8 bases, and 25 bases separated the two germline ends. Germline V lookup: CDR1 PRHDT, CDR2 FYEKMQ (reference sequence). CDR3 coding DNA: TGTGCCTGCGCCGGGGGTGGGAGCCGTGGGTATGAGCAGTTCTTC. The encoded protein is CACAGGGSRGYEQFF.

This chain joins TRBV5-1 and TRBJ2-3; 12 bases line up with TRBD2. V lost 3 bases to trimming and J lost 6 bases; unmatched junction nucleotides: 8. This CDR3 has 16 amino acids. From germline, CDR1 is SGHRS and CDR2 YFSETQ. The CDR3 coding sequence is TGCGCCAGCAGCTACCGGACTAGCGGGGCGTCGGATACGCAGTATTTT. Translated, it gives CASSYRTSGASDTQYF.

The chain couples TRBV6-5 to TRBJ2-3; no definite D call. CDR3 length: 11 amino acids. From germline, CDR1 is MNHEY and CDR2 SVGAGI. V shed 4 bases and J shed 3 bases, with 2 bases lying between them. The CDR3 DNA reads as TGTGCCAGCAGTTCAACAGATACGCAGTATTTT. This codes for CASSSTDTQYF.

The rearrangement uses TRBV4-1 and TRBJ1-2; no reliable D call. V lost 4 bases to trimming and J lost 5 bases, with 17 bases between them. CDR3 length: 15 residues. Germline V gene sequence: CDR1 MGHRA, CDR2 YSYEKL. CDR3 loop: CASSRGFGWWYGYTF. The CDR3 DNA reads as TGCGCCAGCAGCCGTGGTTTCGGCTGGTGGTATGGCTACACCTTC.

The chain couples TRBV9 to TRBJ1-3; unclear D gene. In germline, CDR1 is SGDLS, CDR2 YYNGEE. This CDR3 comprises 15 residues. V was cut by 4 bases and J by 7 bases, with 18 bases left in between. The CDR3 reads CASSRRTLGWNTIYF. For the CDR3, the DNA is TGTGCCAGCAGCCGTAGGACGCTCGGTTGGAACACCATATATTTT.